This TCR beta chain was identified in a study of blood T cells in healthy people across ages. Study at large: The capture of about one barcoded beta molecule per two T cells was achieved by template switching. Study results and caveats: Higher diversity, along with more naive CD4+ cells, distinguished long-lived donors from aged donors.

A note on this clonotype: Antigen specificity is unknown.

For the second PCR, which ran for roughly 7 to 11 cycles, a sample-barcoded 5' primer and a J-beta primer mix were used. TCRdb re-analysed the 5' RACE reads in MiXCR, keeping a single row per CDR3 protein. This sample has 1.5 million to 2 million distinct CDR3 sequences, with more than 35% found just once. The individuals who served as donors were healthy Caucasians living in Russia, aged roughly 6 to 95. Germline V CDR1 and CDR2: SGHAT, FQNNGV. The CDR3 is made up of 15 amino acids. The chain joins TRBV11-2 to TRBJ2-4, with 12 bases aligning to TRBD1. With the DNA end fitting TRBJ2-7 better, the J assignment may be wrong. The receptor was isolated from a human donor in good health. Sequencing used blood. CDR3 coding DNA: TGTGCCAGCAGAATCCCCGGGACAGGGGGCAACGAGCAGTACTTC. Translated: CASRIPGTGGNEQYF.